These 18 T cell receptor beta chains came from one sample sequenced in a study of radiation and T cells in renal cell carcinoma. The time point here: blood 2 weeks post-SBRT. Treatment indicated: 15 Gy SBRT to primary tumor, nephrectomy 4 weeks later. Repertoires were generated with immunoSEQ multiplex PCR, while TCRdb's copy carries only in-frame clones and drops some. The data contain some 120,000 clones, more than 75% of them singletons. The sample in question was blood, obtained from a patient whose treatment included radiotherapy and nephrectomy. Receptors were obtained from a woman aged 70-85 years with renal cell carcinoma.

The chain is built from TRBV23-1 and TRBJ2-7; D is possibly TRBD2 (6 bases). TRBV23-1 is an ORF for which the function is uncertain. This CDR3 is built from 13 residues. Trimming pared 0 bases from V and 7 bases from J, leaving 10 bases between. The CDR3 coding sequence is TGCGCCAGCAGTCAATCCGGAGGGAAAGAGCAGTACTTC. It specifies CASSQSGGKEQYF.

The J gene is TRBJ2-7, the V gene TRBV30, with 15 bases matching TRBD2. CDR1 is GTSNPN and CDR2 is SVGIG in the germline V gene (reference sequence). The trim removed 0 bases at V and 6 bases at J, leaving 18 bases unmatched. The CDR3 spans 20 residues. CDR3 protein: CAWSVRGGLAGGPDSPEQYF. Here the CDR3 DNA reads TGTGCCTGGAGTGTACGAGGGGGACTAGCGGGGGGTCCCGACAGCCCCGAGCAGTACTTC.

The CDR3 loop reads CATSRERPGQGTDTQYF. CDR3 coding DNA: TGTGCCACCAGCAGAGAGAGACCCGGACAGGGCACAGATACGCAGTATTTT. J is TRBJ2-3 and V is TRBV15; 7 bases map to TRBD1. This CDR3 is built from 17 residues. The V gene's germline CDR1 is LNHNV and CDR2 YYDKDF (reference sequence). V was pared by 0 bases and J by 1 base, with 7 bases of the junction left unmatched.

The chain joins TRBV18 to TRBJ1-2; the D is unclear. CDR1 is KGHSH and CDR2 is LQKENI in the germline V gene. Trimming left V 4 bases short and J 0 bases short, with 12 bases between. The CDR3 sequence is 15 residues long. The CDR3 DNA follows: TGTGCCAGCTCACTTGAGGGCCTGTCTAACTATGGCTACACCTTC. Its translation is CASSLEGLSNYGYTF.

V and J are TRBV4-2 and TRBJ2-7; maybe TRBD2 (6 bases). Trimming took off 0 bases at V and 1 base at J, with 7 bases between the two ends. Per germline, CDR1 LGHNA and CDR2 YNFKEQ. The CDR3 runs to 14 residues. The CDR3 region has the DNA TGTGCCAGCAGCCAAGATCGGGGGTCCTACGAGCAGTACTTC. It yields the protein CASSQDRGSYEQYF.

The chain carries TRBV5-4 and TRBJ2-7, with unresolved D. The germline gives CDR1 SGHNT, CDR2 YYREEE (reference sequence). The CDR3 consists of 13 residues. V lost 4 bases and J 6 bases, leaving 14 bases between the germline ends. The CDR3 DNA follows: TGTGCCAGCAGCCCTAGAATTACAGCCGAGCAGTACTTC. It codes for CASSPRITAEQYF. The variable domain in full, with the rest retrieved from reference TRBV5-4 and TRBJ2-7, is ETGVTQSPTHLIKTRGQQVTLRCSSQSGHNTVSWYQQALGQGPQFIFQYYREEENGRGNFPPRFSGLQFPNYSSELNVNALELDDSALYLCASSPRITAEQYFGPGTRLTVT.

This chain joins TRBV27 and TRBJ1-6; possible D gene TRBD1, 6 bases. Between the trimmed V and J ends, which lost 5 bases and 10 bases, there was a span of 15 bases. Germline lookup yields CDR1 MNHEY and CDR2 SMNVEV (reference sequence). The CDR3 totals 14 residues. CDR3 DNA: TGTGCCAGCAGTCCAGGGGAGGTAGGGTCACCCCTCCACTTT. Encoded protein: CASSPGEVGSPLHF.

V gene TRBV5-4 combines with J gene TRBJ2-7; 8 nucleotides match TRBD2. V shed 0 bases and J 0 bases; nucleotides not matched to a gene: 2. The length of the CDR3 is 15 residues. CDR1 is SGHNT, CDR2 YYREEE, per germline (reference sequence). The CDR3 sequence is CASSLERGSSYEQYF. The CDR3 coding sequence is TGTGCCAGCAGCTTGGAGCGGGGGAGCTCCTACGAGCAGTACTTC.

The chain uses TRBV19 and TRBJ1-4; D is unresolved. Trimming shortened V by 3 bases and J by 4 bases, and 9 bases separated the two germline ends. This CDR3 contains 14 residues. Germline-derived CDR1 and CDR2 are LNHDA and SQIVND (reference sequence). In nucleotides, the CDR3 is TGTGCCAGTAGTATTAGGAGCGTTAATGAAAAACTGTTTTTT. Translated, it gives CASSIRSVNEKLFF.

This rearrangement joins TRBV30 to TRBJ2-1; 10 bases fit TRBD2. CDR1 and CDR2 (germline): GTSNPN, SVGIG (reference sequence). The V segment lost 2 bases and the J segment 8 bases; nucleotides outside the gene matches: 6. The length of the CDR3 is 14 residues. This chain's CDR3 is CAWSISGGAYEQFF. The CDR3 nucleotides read TGTGCCTGGAGTATAAGCGGGGGGGCGTATGAGCAGTTCTTC. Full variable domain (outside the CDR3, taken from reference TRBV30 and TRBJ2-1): SQTIHQWPATLVQPVGSPLSLECTVEGTSNPNLYWYRQAAGRGLQLLFYSVGIGQISSEVPQNLSASRPQDRQFILSSKKLLLSDSGFYLCAWSISGGAYEQFFGPGTRLTVL.

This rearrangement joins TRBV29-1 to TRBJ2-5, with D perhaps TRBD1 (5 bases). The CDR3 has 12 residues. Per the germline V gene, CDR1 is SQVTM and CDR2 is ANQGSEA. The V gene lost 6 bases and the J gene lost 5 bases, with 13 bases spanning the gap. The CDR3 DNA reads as TGCAGCGTCCAGGGTAACGGGGAGACCCAGTACTTC. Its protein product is CSVQGNGETQYF.

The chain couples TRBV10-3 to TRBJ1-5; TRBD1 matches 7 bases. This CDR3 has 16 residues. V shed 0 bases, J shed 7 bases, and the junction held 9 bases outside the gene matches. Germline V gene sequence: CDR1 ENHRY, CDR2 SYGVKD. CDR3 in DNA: TGTGCCATCAGTGAGTCCTGGGACAGCCGAGGGCAGCCCCAGCATTTT. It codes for CAISESWDSRGQPQHF.

CDR3 DNA: TGTGCCAGCAGTGACGGCGGCAGCAAGAGCTCTGGGGCCAACGTCCTGACTTTC. Residues: CASSDGGSKSSGANVLTF. This rearrangement joins TRBV2 to TRBJ2-6, with no clear D. Per germline, CDR1 SNHLY and CDR2 FYNNEI. The CDR3 has 18 amino acids. The germline V and J ends were trimmed by 3 bases and 0 bases, with 15 bases remaining between them.

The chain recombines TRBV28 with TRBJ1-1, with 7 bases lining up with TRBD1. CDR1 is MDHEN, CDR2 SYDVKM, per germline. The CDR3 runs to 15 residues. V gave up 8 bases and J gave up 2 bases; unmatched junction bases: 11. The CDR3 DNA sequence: TGTGCCAGCGATGTTTATAGAGGGGGCAACACTGAAGCTTTCTTT. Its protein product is CASDVYRGGNTEAFF.

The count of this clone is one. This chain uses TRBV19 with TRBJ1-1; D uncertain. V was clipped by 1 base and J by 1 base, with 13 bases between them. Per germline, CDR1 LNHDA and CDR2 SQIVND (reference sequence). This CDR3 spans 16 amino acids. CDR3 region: CASSIGAREGNTEAFF. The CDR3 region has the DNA TGTGCCAGTAGTATAGGGGCACGGGAAGGGAACACTGAAGCTTTCTTT.

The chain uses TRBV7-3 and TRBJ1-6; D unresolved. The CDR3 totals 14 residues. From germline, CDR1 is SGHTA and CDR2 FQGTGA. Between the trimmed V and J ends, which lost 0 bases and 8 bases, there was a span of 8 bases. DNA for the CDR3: TGTGCCAGCAGCTTAACAGGGAAGGATTCACCCCTCCACTTT. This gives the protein CASSLTGKDSPLHF.

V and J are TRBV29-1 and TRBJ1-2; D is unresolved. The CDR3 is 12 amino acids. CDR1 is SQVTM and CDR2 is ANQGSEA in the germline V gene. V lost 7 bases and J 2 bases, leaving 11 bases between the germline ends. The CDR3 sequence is CSGGGGNYGYTF. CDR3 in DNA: TGCAGCGGGGGTGGAGGGAACTATGGCTACACCTTC.

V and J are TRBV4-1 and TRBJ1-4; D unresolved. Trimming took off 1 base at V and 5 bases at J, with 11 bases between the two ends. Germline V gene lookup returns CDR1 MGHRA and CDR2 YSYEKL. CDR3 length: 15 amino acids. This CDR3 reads CASSQGQGPNEKLFF. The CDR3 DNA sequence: TGCGCCAGCAGCCAAGGACAAGGTCCGAATGAAAAACTGTTTTTT.